Below, 30 T cell receptor beta chains from the same sample are listed, as sequenced in a study of molecular identifiers for immune sequencing clone quantification. TCRdb independently ran MiXCR on the PCR reads; one entry per CDR3 protein. Among about 640,000 distinct CDR3 sequences listed, less than 20% were seen once. Material for sequencing was naive CD8+ T cells from blood, with Jurkat cell RNA spiked in. As for subset: FACS-sorted CD8+CD4-CCR7+CD45RA+ naive T cells. These receptors all come from a human donor in good health. Some libraries in this study had Jurkat cell RNA spiked in.

This clonotype has only a few counts. The rearrangement joins TRBV11-2 to TRBJ2-3; maybe TRBD1 (6 bases). CDR3 length: 14 amino acids. Trimming stripped 3 bases from V and 2 bases from J, with 9 bases between. Germline V gives CDR1 SGHAT, CDR2 FQNNGV. DNA for the CDR3: TGTGCCAGCAGCTTCCGGGACAACACAGATACGCAGTATTTT. Its protein product is CASSFRDNTDTQYF.

Comments on this clonotype: A much larger clone differs from this one at a single base, so this may be a read error. The chain has TRBV13 and TRBJ1-2, with D possibly TRBD1 on 6 matching bases. In germline, CDR1 is PRHDT, CDR2 FYEKMQ (reference sequence). CDR3 size: 16 residues. The CDR3 spells CASSPLINRGAEGYAF. The CDR3 region has the DNA TGTGCCAGCAGCCCCCTCATAAATCGGGGGGCGGAGGGCTACGCCTTC.

This clonotype was seen ten or more times. The chain links TRBV21-1 to TRBJ2-7; the table's TRBD1 call for D was not verified on the DNA. TRBV21-1 is marked as a pseudogene. The CDR3 consists of 17 residues. CDR3 residues: CASSKDRRDRASYEQYF. DNA of the CDR3: TGTGCCAGCAGCAAAGACCGGCGGGACAGGGCATCCTACGAGCAGTACTTC.

The genes are TRBV5-4 and TRBJ2-7, with TRBD2 identical over 7 bases. The CDR3 consists of 15 residues. Germline trimming cut 6 bases from V and 2 bases from J; bases unmatched to any gene: 11. Looked up from germline, CDR1 is SGHNT and CDR2 is YYREEE (reference sequence). Here the CDR3 DNA reads TGTGCCAGCACCGAAGAGGGAGGGTCCCCCTACGAGCAGTACTTC. Translated: CASTEEGGSPYEQYF.

Comment on this clonotype: A much larger clone lies one base from this, so it may be a read error. The gene calls are TRBV5-3 and TRBJ2-2, with D uncertain. TRBV5-3 carries the ORF label, with uncertain function. Trimming cost V 8 bases and J 4 bases, with 12 bases left between them. There are 13 residues in the CDR3. The CDR3 bases are TGTGCCAGCAGCATAGTTACCACCGGGGAGCTGTTTTTT. It specifies CASSIVTTGELFF.

This clonotype showed up many times. The chain employs TRBV4-1 and TRBJ1-2; D unresolved. The CDR3 contains 14 residues. Germline V gene data show CDR1 as MGHRA and CDR2 as YSYEKL. Trimming took 1 base from V and 3 from J, leaving 9 bases between them. CDR3 in DNA: TGCGCCAGCAGCCAAGGACCAGGCGACTATGGCTACACCTTC. Translation gives CASSQGPGDYGYTF.

Many counts were recorded for this clonotype. The CDR3 DNA is TGTGCCAGCAGTTTATACGGGGGCGCGGGTACTGAAGCTTTCTTT. This gives the protein CASSLYGGAGTEAFF. V usage is TRBV28 and J usage is TRBJ1-1, with D possibly matching TRBD1 (6 bases). V lost 1 base, J lost 5 bases, and 14 bases lay in between. CDR1 is MDHEN, CDR2 SYDVKM, per germline. The CDR3 sequence is 15 residues long.

There are many counts of this clonotype. This sequence joins TRBV7-2 and TRBJ1-1; maybe TRBD1 (5 bases). Trimming left V 3 bases short and J 4 bases short, with 12 bases between. There are 14 residues in the CDR3. Germline CDR1 reads SGHTA; CDR2 reads FQGNSA. The CDR3 DNA reads TGTGCCAGCAGCTTTCGGAGGGGTTCCACTGAAGCTTTCTTT. Protein: CASSFRRGSTEAFF.

This clonotype was observed many times. This chain uses TRBV4-3 with TRBJ1-1; D ambiguous. The ends were cut back, 0 bases at V and 0 bases at J, with 17 bases in the middle. This CDR3 has 18 residues. Germline V gene lookup returns CDR1 LGHNA and CDR2 YSLEER. CDR3: CASSQERGRPSMNTEAFF. The CDR3 bases are TGCGCCAGCAGCCAAGAACGCGGCCGTCCTTCCATGAACACTGAAGCTTTCTTT.

At least ten counts were recorded for this clonotype. The rearrangement uses TRBV12-3 or TRBV12-4 and TRBJ2-3; D is unresolved. There are 15 residues in the CDR3. Trimming took off 3 bases at V and 2 bases at J, with 12 bases between the two ends. DNA for the CDR3: TGTGCCAGCAGTTTTTCAGGTGTTACCACAGATACGCAGTATTTT. Protein: CASSFSGVTTDTQYF.

Turning to this clonotype: Since a much larger clone is just one base distant, this may be a read error. V and J are TRBV10-2 and TRBJ1-4; tentatively, D is TRBD1 (6 bases). CDR1 and CDR2 from the germline V gene are WSHSY and SAAADI. The CDR3 loop spans 14 amino acids. CDR3 bases: TGCGCCGGCAGTGACCGGGGGCCTAATGAAAAACTGTTTTTT. Its protein product is CAGSDRGPNEKLFF.

At least ten counts were recorded for this clonotype. The chain combines TRBV25-1 with TRBJ2-5; D is possibly TRBD2 (6 bases). Trimming took 8 bases from V and 5 from J, leaving 9 bases between them. This CDR3 is 11 amino acids long. CDR1 MGHDK and CDR2 SYGVNS come from the germline V gene. The CDR3 DNA reads as TGTGCCAGCGGAGGGGACGAGACCCAGTACTTC. Amino acids: CASGGDETQYF.

A note on this clonotype: Germline is not matched at one junction end, which may reflect a read error. The V gene is TRBV9, the J gene TRBJ1-5; 7 bases are a match to TRBD1. This CDR3 is 15 amino acids long. CDR1 and CDR2 from the germline V gene are SGDLS and YYNGEE. CDR3 DNA sequence: TGTGCCAGCAGCGCCAGGGGGTGGGGGAATCAGCTCCAGCATTTT. Amino acids: CASSARGWGNQLQHF.

The rearrangement links TRBV28 to TRBJ2-3; the D gene is possibly TRBD2 (6 bases). V gave up 5 bases and J gave up 6 bases, with 18 bases separating them. This CDR3 spans 15 amino acids. Germline V gene sequence: CDR1 MDHEN, CDR2 SYDVKM. In nucleotides, the CDR3 is TGTGCCAGCAGTAGACCGCGGGGCGGTTGGGATACGCAGTATTTT. As protein: CASSRPRGGWDTQYF.

A word on this clonotype: One base away lies a much larger clone, so this may be a sequencing read error. V gene TRBV6-5 combines with J gene TRBJ2-1; D remains ambiguous. Trimming left V 0 bases short and J 8 bases short, with 17 bases between. This CDR3 has 16 residues. In germline, CDR1 is MNHEY, CDR2 SVGAGI. CDR3 amino acids: CASSYSSRVPWDEQFF. In DNA form, the CDR3 reads TGTGCCAGCAGTTACTCGAGTCGAGTTCCGTGGGATGAGCAGTTCTTC.

This clonotype was observed many times. This chain links TRBV5-4 with TRBJ2-2, with 12 bases fitting TRBD1. After removal of 0 bases from V and 7 bases from J, the junction contained 4 bases not matched to a gene. The CDR3 is made up of 16 amino acids. Germline-derived CDR1 and CDR2 are SGHNT and YYREEE (reference sequence). CDR3: CASSLGDRGLDGELFF. In DNA, the CDR3 is TGTGCCAGCAGCTTGGGGGACAGGGGGCTTGACGGGGAGCTGTTTTTT.

The table lists this clonotype with many counts. The chain employs TRBV14 and TRBJ2-1; the D is unclear. Germline V CDR1 and CDR2: SGHDN, FVKESK. Trimming removed 3 bases at V and 0 bases at J, with 15 bases between. The CDR3 spans 17 residues. CDR3 protein: CASSHHPRHSSYNEQFF. In DNA form, the CDR3 reads TGTGCCAGCAGCCATCACCCCCGACATAGCTCCTACAATGAGCAGTTCTTC.

This clonotype occurred a few times. The chain combines TRBV6-2 or TRBV6-3 with TRBJ2-3; maybe TRBD1 (5 bases). Trimming cost V 1 base and J 1 base, with 15 bases left between them. The CDR3 consists of 17 residues. Germline CDR1 is MNHEY and CDR2 is SVGEGT. The CDR3 nucleotides read TGTGCCAGCAGTTACTGGGGCCCCCAAGAAGGCACAGATACGCAGTATTTT. Residues: CASSYWGPQEGTDTQYF.

Comment on this clonotype: This clone may be a read error of a much larger clone one base away. This chain joins TRBV20-1 and TRBJ2-3, with unresolved D. CDR3 length equals 14 residues. From germline, CDR1 is DFQATT and CDR2 SNEGSKA (reference sequence). CDR3 in amino acids: CSATYSMFTDAQYF. CDR3 bases: TGCAGTGCTACTTATTCGATGTTCACAGATGCGCAGTATTTT.

The V call is TRBV3-1, the J call TRBJ2-7; D may match TRBD1 or TRBD2 (6 bases each). The CDR3 runs 14 residues. Germline CDR1 and CDR2: LGHDT and YNNKEL (reference sequence). The V gene lost 2 bases and the J gene lost 5 bases, with 13 bases spanning the gap. The CDR3 nucleotides read TGTGCCAGCAGCCAATATGGGGGGCTCCACGAGCAGTACTTC. Encoded protein: CASSQYGGLHEQYF.

With regard to this clonotype: A much larger clone lies one base from this, so it may be a read error. The gene calls are TRBV4-3 and TRBJ1-3, with 7 bases matching TRBD1. Germline assignment: CDR1 LGHNA and CDR2 YSLEER. This CDR3 has 15 amino acids. The CDR3 DNA reads TGCGCCAGCAGCCGAGATAGACAGGGTGGATACACCATATATTTT. This encodes CASSRDRQGGYTIYF.

Ten or more counts support this clonotype. The V and J genes are TRBV6-1 and TRBJ2-7; TRBD1 is a possible D gene (6 bases). The CDR3 spans 15 residues. Germline V gene sequence: CDR1 MNHNS, CDR2 SASEGT. With 5 bases removed from V and 3 bases from J, the gap between germline ends came to 17 bases. The CDR3 DNA is TGTGCCAGCAGTCTAGCCCGGGACATACTCTACGAGCAGTACTTC. This gives the protein CASSLARDILYEQYF.

This clonotype was observed many times. The J gene is TRBJ2-7, the V gene TRBV2, with D possibly matching TRBD1 (6 bases). Germline CDR1 SNHLY, CDR2 FYNNEI. The CDR3 has 13 residues. V shed 7 bases and J shed 3 bases, with 13 bases lying between them. CDR3 loop: CASTWGQGYEQYF. CDR3 sequence (DNA): TGTGCCAGCACCTGGGGGCAGGGCTACGAGCAGTACTTC.

In its sample, this clonotype was seen many times. The rearrangement joins TRBV27 to TRBJ2-3; TRBD1 is a possible D gene (5 bases). Germline CDR1 MNHEY, CDR2 SMNVEV (reference sequence). V was cut by 6 bases and J by 2 bases, with 21 bases left in between. The CDR3 spans 17 residues. The CDR3 sequence: CASSPLTPAGLTDTQYF. CDR3 coding DNA: TGTGCCAGCAGCCCCCTTACCCCGGCAGGGCTCACAGATACGCAGTATTTT.

This clonotype was detected many times. V gene TRBV27 combines with J gene TRBJ1-6, with unresolved D. CDR1 and CDR2 (germline): MNHEY, SMNVEV (reference sequence). The CDR3 is 15 residues long. The V and J ends lost 3 bases and 4 bases respectively, with 10 bases between them. CDR3 in DNA: TGTGCCAGCAGTTTTGGAACACCTTATAATTCACCCCTCCACTTT. Translated: CASSFGTPYNSPLHF.

In this sample, this clonotype turned up many times. This chain links TRBV7-6 with TRBJ2-5; 7 bases map to TRBD1. Germline CDR1 and CDR2: SGHVS and FNYEAQ. The CDR3 loop spans 15 amino acids. V lost 6 bases and J lost 1; bases outside the gene matches: 8. The CDR3 reads CASRFGAGGQETQYF. The CDR3 coding sequence is TGTGCCAGCAGGTTCGGGGCAGGGGGCCAAGAGACCCAGTACTTC.

For this clonotype: This may stem from a read error, because a much larger clone lies one nucleotide away. The chain joins TRBV19 to TRBJ2-1; D call uncertain. V dropped 1 base and J dropped 9 bases, with 10 bases sitting between them. Germline V CDR1 and CDR2: LNHDA, SQIVND (reference sequence). The CDR3 is 13 residues long. CDR3 bases: TGTGCCAGTAGTATAGCCCAGAGGCGTGAGCAGTTCTTC. This gives the protein CASSIAQRREQFF.

This clonotype was detected many times. This rearrangement joins TRBV29-1 to TRBJ2-3, with 14 bases lining up with TRBD2. The CDR3 sequence is 16 residues long. V trimming: 3 bases; J trimming: 0 bases; junction bases outside the gene matches: 2. CDR1 SQVTM and CDR2 ANQGSEA come from the germline V gene. DNA of the CDR3: TGCAGCGTTGACGGGACTAGCGGGAGCAGCACAGATACGCAGTATTTT. Protein sequence: CSVDGTSGSSTDTQYF.

This clonotype was detected only a few times. The chain recombines TRBV2 with TRBJ1-4; a weak D match, TRBD1 (6 bases). This CDR3 has 17 amino acids. Germline assignment: CDR1 SNHLY and CDR2 FYNNEI. V was cut by 1 base and J by 5 bases, with 17 bases left in between. This CDR3 is CASSEEGWGPENEKLFF. As DNA, the CDR3 is TGTGCCAGCAGTGAAGAGGGGTGGGGGCCCGAAAATGAAAAACTGTTTTTT. The whole variable domain, filled in from reference TRBV2 and TRBJ1-4, reads EPEVTQTPSHQVTQMGQEVILRCVPISNHLYFYWYRQILGQKVEFLVSFYNNEISEKSEIFDDQFSVERPDGSNFTLKIRSTKLEDSAMYFCASSEEGWGPENEKLFFGSGTQLSVL.

This clonotype was seen at least ten times. V usage is TRBV28 and J usage is TRBJ2-3; no clear D gene. The CDR3 length is 14 residues. Trimming removed 7 bases at V and 4 bases at J, with 15 bases between. CDR1 and CDR2 from the germline V gene are MDHEN and SYDVKM. The CDR3 coding sequence is TGTGCCAGCATGAAGGGATGGTATTCAGATACGCAGTATTTT. This gives the protein CASMKGWYSDTQYF.